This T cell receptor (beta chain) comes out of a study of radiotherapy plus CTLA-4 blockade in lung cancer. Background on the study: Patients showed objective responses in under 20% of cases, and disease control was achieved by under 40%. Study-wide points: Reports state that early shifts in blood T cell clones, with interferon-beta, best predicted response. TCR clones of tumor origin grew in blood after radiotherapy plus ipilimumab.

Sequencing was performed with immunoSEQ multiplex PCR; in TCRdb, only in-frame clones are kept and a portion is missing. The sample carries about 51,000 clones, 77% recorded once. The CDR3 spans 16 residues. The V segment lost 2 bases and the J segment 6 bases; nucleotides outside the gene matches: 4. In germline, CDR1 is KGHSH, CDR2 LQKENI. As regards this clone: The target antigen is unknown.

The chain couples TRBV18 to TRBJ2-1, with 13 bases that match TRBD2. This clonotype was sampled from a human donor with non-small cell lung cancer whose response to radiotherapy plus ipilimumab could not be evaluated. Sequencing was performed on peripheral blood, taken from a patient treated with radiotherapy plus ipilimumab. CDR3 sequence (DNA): TGTGCCAGCTCACCAAAACTAGCGGGAGGGAGCAATGAGCAGTTCTTC. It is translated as CASSPKLAGGSNEQFF.